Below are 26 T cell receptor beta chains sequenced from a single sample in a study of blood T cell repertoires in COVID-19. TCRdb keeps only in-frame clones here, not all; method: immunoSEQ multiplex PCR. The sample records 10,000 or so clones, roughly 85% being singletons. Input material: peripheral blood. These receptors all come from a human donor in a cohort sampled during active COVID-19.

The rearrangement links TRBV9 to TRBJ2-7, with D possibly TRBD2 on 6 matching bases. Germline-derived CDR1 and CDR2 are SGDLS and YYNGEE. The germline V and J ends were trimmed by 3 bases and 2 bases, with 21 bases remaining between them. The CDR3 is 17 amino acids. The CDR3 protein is CASSALGLTGGAYEQYF. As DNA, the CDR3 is TGTGCCAGCAGCGCCCTCGGGCTCACCGGCGGGGCCTACGAGCAGTACTTC.

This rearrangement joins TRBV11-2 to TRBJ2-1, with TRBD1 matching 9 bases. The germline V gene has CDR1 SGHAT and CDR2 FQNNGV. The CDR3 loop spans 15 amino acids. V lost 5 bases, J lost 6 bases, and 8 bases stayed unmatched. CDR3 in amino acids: CASSPGQGVANEQFF. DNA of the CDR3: TGTGCCAGCAGCCCGGGACAGGGTGTGGCCAATGAGCAGTTCTTC. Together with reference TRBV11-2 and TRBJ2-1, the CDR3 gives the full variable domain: EAGVAQSPRYKIIEKRQSVAFWCNPISGHATLYWYQQILGQGPKLLIQFQNNGVVDDSQLPKDRFSAERLKGVDSTLKIQPAKLEDSAVYLCASSPGQGVANEQFFGPGTRLTVL.

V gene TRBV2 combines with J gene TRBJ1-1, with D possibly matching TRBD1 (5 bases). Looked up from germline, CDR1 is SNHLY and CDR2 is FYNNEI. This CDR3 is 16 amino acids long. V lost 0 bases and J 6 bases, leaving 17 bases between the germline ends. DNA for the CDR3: TGTGCCAGCAGTGAAGCGCTTAGGGGCCCGTCGGCTGAAGCTTTCTTT. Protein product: CASSEALRGPSAEAFF. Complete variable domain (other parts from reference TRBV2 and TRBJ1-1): EPEVTQTPSHQVTQMGQEVILRCVPISNHLYFYWYRQILGQKVEFLVSFYNNEISEKSEIFDDQFSVERPDGSNFTLKIRSTKLEDSAMYFCASSEALRGPSAEAFFGQGTRLTVV.

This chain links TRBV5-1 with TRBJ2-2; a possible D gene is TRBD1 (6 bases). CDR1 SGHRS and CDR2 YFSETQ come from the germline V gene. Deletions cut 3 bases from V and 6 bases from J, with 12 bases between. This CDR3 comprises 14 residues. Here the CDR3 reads CASSSLGGSGELFF. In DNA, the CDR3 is TGCGCCAGCAGCTCTCTAGGGGGATCCGGGGAGCTGTTTTTT.

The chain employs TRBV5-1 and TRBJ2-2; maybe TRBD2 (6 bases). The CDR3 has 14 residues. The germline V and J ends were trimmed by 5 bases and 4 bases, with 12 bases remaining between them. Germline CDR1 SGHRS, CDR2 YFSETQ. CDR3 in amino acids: CASRSGGVTGELFF. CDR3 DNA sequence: TGCGCCAGCAGGTCCGGCGGGGTCACCGGGGAGCTGTTTTTT.

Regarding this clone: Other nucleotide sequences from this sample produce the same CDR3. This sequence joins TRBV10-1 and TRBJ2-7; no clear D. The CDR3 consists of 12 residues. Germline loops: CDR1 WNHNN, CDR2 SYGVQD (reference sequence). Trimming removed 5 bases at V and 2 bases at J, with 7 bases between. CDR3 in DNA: TGCGCCAGCAGTCACGACACCTACGAGCAGTACTTC. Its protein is CASSHDTYEQYF.

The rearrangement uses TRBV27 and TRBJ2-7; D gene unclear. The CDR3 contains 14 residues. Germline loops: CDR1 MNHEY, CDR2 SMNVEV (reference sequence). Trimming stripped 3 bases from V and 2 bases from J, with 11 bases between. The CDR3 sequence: CASSLGPEPYEQYF. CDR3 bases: TGTGCCAGCAGTTTGGGCCCCGAGCCCTACGAGCAGTACTTC.

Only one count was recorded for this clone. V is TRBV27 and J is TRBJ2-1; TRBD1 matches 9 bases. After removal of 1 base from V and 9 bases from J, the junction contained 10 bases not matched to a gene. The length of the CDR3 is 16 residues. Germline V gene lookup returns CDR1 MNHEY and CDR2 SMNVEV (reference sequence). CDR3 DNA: TGTGCCAGCAGTTTATGGGTGGGGACAGGGTTCGCTGAGCAGTTCTTC. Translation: CASSLWVGTGFAEQFF.

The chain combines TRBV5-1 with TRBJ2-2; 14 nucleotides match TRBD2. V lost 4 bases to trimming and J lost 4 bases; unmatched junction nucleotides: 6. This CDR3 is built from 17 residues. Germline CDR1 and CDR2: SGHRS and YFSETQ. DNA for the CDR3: TGCGCCAGCAGCCCGGGACTAGCGGGAGCGGGCACCGGGGAGCTGTTTTTT. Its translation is CASSPGLAGAGTGELFF.

CDR3: CASSQSGTSGRAPYEQYF. The CDR3 coding sequence is TGCGCCAGCAGTCAATCAGGGACTAGCGGGAGGGCCCCCTACGAGCAGTACTTC. The V call is TRBV23-1, the J call TRBJ2-7, with 16 bases fitting TRBD2. TRBV23-1 is recorded as an ORF, its role being uncertain. This CDR3 is built from 18 residues. Trimming at V came to 0 bases and at J to 2 bases, leaving 4 bases not matched to a gene.

CDR3 in amino acids: CASRVGTRGPGTQYF. In DNA form, the CDR3 reads TGTGCCAGCAGAGTCGGTACACGTGGCCCGGGTACGCAGTATTTT. The rearrangement uses TRBV7-8 and TRBJ2-3; D is unclear. The CDR3 has 15 amino acids. Germline CDR1 and CDR2: SGHVS and FQNEAQ. The germline V and J ends were trimmed by 6 bases and 8 bases, with 21 bases remaining between them.

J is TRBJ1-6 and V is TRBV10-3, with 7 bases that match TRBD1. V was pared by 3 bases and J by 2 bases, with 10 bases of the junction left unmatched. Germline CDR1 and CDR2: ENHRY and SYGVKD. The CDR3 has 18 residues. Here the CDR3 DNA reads TGTGCCATCAGTGACCCCAGTCGGCAGGGGGCCTATAATTCACCCCTCCACTTT. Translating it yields CAISDPSRQGAYNSPLHF.

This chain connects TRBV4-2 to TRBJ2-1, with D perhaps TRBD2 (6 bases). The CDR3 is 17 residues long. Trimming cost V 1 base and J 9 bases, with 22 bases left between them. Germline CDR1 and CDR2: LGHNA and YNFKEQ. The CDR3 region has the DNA TGTGCCAGCAGCCAAGGGTTCGGGGGAGGAGCCGTAATTGAGCAGTTCTTC. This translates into CASSQGFGGGAVIEQFF.

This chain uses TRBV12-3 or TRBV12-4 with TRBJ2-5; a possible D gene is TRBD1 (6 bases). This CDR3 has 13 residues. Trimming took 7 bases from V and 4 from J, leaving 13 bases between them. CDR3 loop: CASNNRVPETQYF. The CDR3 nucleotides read TGTGCCAGCAACAACAGGGTCCCAGAGACCCAGTACTTC.

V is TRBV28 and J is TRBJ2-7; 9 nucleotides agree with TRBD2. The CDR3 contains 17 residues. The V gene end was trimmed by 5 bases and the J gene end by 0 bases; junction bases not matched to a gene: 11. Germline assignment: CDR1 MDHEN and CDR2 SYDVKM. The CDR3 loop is CASSPGGASGNSYEQYF. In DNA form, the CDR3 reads TGTGCCAGCAGTCCAGGAGGGGCTAGCGGGAACTCCTACGAGCAGTACTTC.

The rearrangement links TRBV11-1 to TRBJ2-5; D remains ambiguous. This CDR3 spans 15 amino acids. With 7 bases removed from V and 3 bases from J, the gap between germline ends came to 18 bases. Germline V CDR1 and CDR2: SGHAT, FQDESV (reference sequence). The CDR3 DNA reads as TGTGCCAGCACCCGAGGTTCTAGAGCAGAAGAGACCCAGTACTTC. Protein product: CASTRGSRAEETQYF.

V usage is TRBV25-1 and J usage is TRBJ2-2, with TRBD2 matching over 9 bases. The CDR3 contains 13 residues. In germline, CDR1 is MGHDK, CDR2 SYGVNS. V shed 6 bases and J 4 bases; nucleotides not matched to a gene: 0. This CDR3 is CASRRGGTGELFF. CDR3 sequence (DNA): TGTGCCAGCAGGCGGGGGGGCACCGGGGAGCTGTTTTTT.

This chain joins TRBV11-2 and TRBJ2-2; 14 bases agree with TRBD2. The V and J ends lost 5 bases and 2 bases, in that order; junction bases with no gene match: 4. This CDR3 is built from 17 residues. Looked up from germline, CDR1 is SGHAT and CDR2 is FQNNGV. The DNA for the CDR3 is TGTGCCAGCAGCGTCGGGACTAGCGGGAGTAACACCGGGGAGCTGTTTTTT. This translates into CASSVGTSGSNTGELFF.

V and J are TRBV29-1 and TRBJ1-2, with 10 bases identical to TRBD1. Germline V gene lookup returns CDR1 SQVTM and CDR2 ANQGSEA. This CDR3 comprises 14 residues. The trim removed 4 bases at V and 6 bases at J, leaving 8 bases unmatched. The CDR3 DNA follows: TGCAGCGTTGTGTTGGGGACAGGGGCCGATGGCTACACCTTC. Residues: CSVVLGTGADGYTF.

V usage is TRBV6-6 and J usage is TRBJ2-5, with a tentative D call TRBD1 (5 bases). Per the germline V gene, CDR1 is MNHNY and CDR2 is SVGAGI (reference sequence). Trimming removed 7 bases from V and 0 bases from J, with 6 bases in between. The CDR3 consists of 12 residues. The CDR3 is CASKGYQETQYF. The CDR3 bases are TGTGCCAGCAAGGGGTACCAAGAGACCCAGTACTTC.

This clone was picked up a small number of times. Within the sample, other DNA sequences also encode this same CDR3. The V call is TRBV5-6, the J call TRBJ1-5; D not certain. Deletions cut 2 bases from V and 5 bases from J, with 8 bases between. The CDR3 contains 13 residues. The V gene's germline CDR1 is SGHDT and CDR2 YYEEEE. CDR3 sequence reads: CASSFGTDQPQHF. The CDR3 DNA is TGTGCCAGCAGCTTCGGAACAGATCAGCCCCAGCATTTT.

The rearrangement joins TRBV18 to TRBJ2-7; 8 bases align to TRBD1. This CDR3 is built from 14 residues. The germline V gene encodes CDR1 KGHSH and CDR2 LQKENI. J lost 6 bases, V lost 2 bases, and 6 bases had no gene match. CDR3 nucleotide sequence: TGTGCCAGCTCACCAGACAGGGGACGAGTCGAGCAGTACTTC. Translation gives CASSPDRGRVEQYF.

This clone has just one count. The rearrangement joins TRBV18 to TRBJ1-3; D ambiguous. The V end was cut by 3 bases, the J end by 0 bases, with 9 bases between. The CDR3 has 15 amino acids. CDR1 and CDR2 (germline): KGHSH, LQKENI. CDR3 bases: TGTGCCAGCTCACCGCTGGCAGACTCTGGAAACACCATATATTTT. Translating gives CASSPLADSGNTIYF.

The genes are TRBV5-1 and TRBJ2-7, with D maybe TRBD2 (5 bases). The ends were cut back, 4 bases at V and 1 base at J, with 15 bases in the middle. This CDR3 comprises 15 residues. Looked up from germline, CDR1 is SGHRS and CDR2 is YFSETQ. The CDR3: CASSLEGGSSYEQYF. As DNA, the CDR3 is TGCGCCAGCAGCCTCGAGGGCGGCTCTTCCTACGAGCAGTACTTC.

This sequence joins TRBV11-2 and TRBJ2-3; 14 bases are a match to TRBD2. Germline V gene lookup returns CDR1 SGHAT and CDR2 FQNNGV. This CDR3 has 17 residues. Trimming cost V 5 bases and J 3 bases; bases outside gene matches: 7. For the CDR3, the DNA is TGTGCCAGCAGCCCCGGACTAGCGGGAGGCTTAACAGATACGCAGTATTTT. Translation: CASSPGLAGGLTDTQYF.

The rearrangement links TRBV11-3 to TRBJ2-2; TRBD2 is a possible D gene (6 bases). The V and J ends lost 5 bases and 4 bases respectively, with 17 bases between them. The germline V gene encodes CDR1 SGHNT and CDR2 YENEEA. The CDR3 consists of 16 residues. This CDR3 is CASSPTMGGGTGELFF. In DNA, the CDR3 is TGTGCCAGCAGCCCCACGATGGGAGGAGGCACCGGGGAGCTGTTTTTT.